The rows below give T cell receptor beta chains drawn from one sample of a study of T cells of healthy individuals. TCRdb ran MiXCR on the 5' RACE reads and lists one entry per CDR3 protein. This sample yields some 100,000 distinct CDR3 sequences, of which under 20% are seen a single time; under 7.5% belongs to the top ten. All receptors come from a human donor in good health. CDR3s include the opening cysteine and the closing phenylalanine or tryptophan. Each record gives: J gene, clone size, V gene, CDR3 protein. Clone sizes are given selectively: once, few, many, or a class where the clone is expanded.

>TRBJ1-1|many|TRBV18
CASSATGGFDAEAFF
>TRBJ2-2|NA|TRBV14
CASSGWASRNTGELFF
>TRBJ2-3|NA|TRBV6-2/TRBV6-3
CASSYGVSPGPDTQYF
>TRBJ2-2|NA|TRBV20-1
CSPDPPGLAGEGTGELFF
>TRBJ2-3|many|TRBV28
CASSRPTTDTQYF
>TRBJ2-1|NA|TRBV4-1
CASSQGRGTFNEQFF
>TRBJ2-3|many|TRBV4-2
CASSHNRLEDTQYF
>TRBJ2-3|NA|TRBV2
CASSYRESTDTQYF
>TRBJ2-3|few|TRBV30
CAWSIELDTQYF
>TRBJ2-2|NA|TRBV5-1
CASSPRGGGANTGELFF
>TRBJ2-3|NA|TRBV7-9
CASSSGLAGGTDTQYF
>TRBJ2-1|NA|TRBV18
CASSPDRANEQFF
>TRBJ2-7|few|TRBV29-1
CSVEEREGMIHEQYF
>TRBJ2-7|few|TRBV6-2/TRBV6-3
CASSYGGVTYEQYF
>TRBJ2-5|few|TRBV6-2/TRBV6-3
CASSYVVAGGGETQYF
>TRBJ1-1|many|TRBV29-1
CSVGGKGTEAFF
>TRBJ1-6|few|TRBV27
CASSRVINSPLNF
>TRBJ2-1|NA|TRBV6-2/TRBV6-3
CASNLGGPYNEQFF
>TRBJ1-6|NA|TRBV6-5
CASSYGAGLRNSPLHF
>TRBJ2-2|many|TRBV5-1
CASRKVRVDTGELFF
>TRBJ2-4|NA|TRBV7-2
CASSTGQGWDIQYF
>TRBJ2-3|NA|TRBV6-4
CASSDSSTLATDTQYF
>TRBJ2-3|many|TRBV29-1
CSVMRDSTDTQYF
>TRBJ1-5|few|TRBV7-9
CASSLDGFNQPQHF
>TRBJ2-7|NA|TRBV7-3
CASSSDGDSYEQYF
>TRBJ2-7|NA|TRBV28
CASSSTRPRPHYEQYF
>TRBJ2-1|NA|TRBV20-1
CSARESRGVPEQFF
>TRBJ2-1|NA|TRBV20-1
CSAYRDNYNEQFF
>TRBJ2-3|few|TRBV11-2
CASSWGGTSSTQYF
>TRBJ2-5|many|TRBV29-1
CSVAGDGGQETQYF
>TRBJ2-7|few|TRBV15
CATSRISTSRSYEQYF
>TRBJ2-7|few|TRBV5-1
CASSLDGRTSSYEQYF
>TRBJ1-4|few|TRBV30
CAWSATSGRAGKLFF
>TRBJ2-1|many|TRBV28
CASSRGYEQFF
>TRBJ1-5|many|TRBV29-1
CSVAATGLGNQPQHF
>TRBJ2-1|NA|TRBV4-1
CASSHVMGGVGEQFF
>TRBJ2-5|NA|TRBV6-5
CASSSYSRGQETQYF
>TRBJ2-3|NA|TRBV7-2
CASSAGPSTDTQYF
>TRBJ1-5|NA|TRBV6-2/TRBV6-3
CAHGRGLNQPQHF
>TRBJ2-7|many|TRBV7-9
CASSPVSGQGGEQYF
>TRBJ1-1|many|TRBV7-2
CASSATGNTEAFF
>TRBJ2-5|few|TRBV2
CASPRLAGDKREETQYF
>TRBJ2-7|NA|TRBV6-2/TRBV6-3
CASRRTGGLEQYF
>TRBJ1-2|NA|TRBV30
CAWSPGQLNYGYTF
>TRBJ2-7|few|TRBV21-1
CASSKSFKGPEQYF
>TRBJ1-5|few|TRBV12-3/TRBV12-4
CASSQQGPNQPQHF
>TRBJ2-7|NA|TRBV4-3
CASSQDQGPLYEQYF
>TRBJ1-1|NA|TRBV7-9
CASSFAANTEAFF
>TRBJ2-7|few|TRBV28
CASSATGPPYEQYF